Listed below are T cell receptor beta chains from one sample, sequenced in a study of T cells after posttransplantation cyclophosphamide. Clones were read by immunoSEQ multiplex PCR, and TCRdb kept only the in-frame ones, dropping some. This sample has a few thousand clones, with 70% to 85% found just once. Source: CD4+ T cells sorted from blood, taken approximately 330 days after allogeneic stem cell transplant with posttransplant cyclophosphamide. The receptors stem from a male patient in his 50s who received an allogeneic stem cell transplant from a related donor and was CMV-positive. Some T cells here may be from the graft donor. The CDR3 runs from the conserved cysteine through the conserved F or W. A D gene is named only where the DNA matches it firmly. Expanded clones are given a class, and other clones once, few, many or no size at all.

J gene	D gene	clone size	V gene	CDR3 protein	CDR3 DNA
TRBJ2-4	-	-	TRBV18	CASSPPSESLNIQYF	TGTGCCAGCTCACCACCCTCTGAGAGTTTAAACATTCAGTACTTC
TRBJ2-5	-	large	TRBV5-1	CASSSQGGQETQYF	TGCGCCAGCAGCTCGCAGGGGGGCCAGGAGACCCAGTACTTC
TRBJ1-2	-	-	TRBV30	CAWSGTREGIGYTF	TGTGCCTGGAGTGGGACAAGGGAGGGGATTGGCTACACCTTC
TRBJ1-1	TRBD1	-	TRBV5-1	CASSRGQGADTEAFF	TGCGCCAGCAGCCGCGGACAGGGGGCGGACACTGAAGCTTTCTTT
TRBJ1-2	-	-	TRBV18	CASSPATLSDWGYTF	TGTGCCAGCTCACCGGCTACTTTGAGCGACTGGGGCTACACCTTC
TRBJ2-1	TRBD2	once	TRBV18	CASSPPGLAGHNEQFF	TGTGCCAGCTCACCACCGGGACTAGCGGGACACAATGAGCAGTTCTTC
TRBJ1-2	-	-	TRBV28	CAAINNYGYTF	TGTGCCGCAATTAACAATTATGGCTACACCTTC
TRBJ1-6	-	-	TRBV7-5	CARSFPPSGTENSPLHF	TGTGCCAGAAGCTTCCCACCCTCCGGGACAGAGAATTCACCCCTCCACTTT
TRBJ1-2	TRBD1	-	TRBV9	CASSRDRGNYGYTF	TGTGCCAGCTCCCGGGACAGGGGGAACTATGGCTACACCTTC
TRBJ1-5	-	-	TRBV6-5	CASSYSSGNQPQHF	TGTGCCAGCAGTTACTCGAGCGGTAATCAGCCCCAGCATTTT
TRBJ2-5	-	-	TRBV6-5	CASTTHYQETQYF	TGTGCCAGCACGACTCATTACCAAGAGACCCAGTACTTC
TRBJ2-2	-	-	TRBV11-2	CASSLVGGRNTGELFF	TGTGCCAGCAGCTTAGTTGGGGGGAGAAACACCGGGGAGCTGTTTTTT
TRBJ1-1	-	-	TRBV6-5	CASSPQGMNTEAFF	TGTGCCAGCAGTCCCCAGGGCATGAACACTGAAGCTTTCTTT
TRBJ1-6	-	-	TRBV2	CASSDEAGRVGSPLHF	TGTGCCAGCAGTGACGAGGCCGGCAGGGTGGGTTCACCCCTCCACTTT
TRBJ2-1	-	-	TRBV5-1	CASSDPGSSSYNEQFF	TGCGCCAGCAGCGATCCAGGCAGTAGCTCCTACAATGAGCAGTTCTTC
TRBJ1-3	-	-	TRBV5-3	CAMGSKTSGNTIYF	TGTGCCATGGGCAGTAAAACCTCTGGAAACACCATATATTTT
TRBJ1-1	-	-	TRBV27	CASSLRGVRGAGTEAFF	TGTGCCAGCAGTTTACGCGGCGTTAGGGGCGCCGGTACTGAAGCTTTCTTT
TRBJ2-1	TRBD1	-	TRBV5-1	CASSAGTVGNEQFF	TGCGCCAGCAGCGCTGGGACAGTGGGCAATGAGCAGTTCTTC
TRBJ1-1	-	-	TRBV5-8	CASSLWRMGTEAFF	TGTGCCAGCAGCTTATGGAGGATGGGCACTGAAGCTTTCTTT
TRBJ2-7	TRBD1	-	TRBV25-1	CASSRQGSYEQYF	TGTGCCAGCAGCAGACAGGGATCCTACGAGCAGTACTTC
TRBJ1-3	-	-	TRBV27	CASSLFGGGLGNTIYF	TGTGCCAGCAGTTTATTTGGCGGGGGGCTTGGAAACACCATATATTTT
TRBJ1-2	-	-	TRBV9	CASSVGQGNYGYTF	TGTGCCAGCAGCGTAGGGCAGGGAAACTATGGCTACACCTTC
TRBJ1-2	TRBD1	once	TRBV25-1	CASSVGTGAVYGYTF	TGTGCCAGCAGTGTCGGGACAGGCGCCGTCTATGGCTACACCTTC
TRBJ2-7	TRBD1	-	TRBV7-9	CASSPLPGQGFHEQYF	TGTGCCAGCAGCCCCCTCCCGGGACAGGGGTTCCACGAGCAGTACTTC
TRBJ1-4	-	-	TRBV7-2	CASSLGFGGGRQLFF	TGTGCCAGCAGCTTAGGTTTCGGCGGGGGCCGGCAACTGTTTTTT
TRBJ1-1	-	-	TRBV19	CASSIRTDGINEAFF	TGTGCCAGTAGTATTCGGACAGACGGAATAAATGAAGCTTTCTTT
TRBJ2-1	-	-	TRBV4-3	CASSQVRLLIYNEQFF	TGCGCCAGCAGCCAAGTACGACTACTGATTTACAATGAGCAGTTCTTC
TRBJ2-7	-	-	TRBV14	CASSQNGLSQQYF	TGTGCCAGCAGCCAAAACGGACTTTCTCAGCAGTACTTC